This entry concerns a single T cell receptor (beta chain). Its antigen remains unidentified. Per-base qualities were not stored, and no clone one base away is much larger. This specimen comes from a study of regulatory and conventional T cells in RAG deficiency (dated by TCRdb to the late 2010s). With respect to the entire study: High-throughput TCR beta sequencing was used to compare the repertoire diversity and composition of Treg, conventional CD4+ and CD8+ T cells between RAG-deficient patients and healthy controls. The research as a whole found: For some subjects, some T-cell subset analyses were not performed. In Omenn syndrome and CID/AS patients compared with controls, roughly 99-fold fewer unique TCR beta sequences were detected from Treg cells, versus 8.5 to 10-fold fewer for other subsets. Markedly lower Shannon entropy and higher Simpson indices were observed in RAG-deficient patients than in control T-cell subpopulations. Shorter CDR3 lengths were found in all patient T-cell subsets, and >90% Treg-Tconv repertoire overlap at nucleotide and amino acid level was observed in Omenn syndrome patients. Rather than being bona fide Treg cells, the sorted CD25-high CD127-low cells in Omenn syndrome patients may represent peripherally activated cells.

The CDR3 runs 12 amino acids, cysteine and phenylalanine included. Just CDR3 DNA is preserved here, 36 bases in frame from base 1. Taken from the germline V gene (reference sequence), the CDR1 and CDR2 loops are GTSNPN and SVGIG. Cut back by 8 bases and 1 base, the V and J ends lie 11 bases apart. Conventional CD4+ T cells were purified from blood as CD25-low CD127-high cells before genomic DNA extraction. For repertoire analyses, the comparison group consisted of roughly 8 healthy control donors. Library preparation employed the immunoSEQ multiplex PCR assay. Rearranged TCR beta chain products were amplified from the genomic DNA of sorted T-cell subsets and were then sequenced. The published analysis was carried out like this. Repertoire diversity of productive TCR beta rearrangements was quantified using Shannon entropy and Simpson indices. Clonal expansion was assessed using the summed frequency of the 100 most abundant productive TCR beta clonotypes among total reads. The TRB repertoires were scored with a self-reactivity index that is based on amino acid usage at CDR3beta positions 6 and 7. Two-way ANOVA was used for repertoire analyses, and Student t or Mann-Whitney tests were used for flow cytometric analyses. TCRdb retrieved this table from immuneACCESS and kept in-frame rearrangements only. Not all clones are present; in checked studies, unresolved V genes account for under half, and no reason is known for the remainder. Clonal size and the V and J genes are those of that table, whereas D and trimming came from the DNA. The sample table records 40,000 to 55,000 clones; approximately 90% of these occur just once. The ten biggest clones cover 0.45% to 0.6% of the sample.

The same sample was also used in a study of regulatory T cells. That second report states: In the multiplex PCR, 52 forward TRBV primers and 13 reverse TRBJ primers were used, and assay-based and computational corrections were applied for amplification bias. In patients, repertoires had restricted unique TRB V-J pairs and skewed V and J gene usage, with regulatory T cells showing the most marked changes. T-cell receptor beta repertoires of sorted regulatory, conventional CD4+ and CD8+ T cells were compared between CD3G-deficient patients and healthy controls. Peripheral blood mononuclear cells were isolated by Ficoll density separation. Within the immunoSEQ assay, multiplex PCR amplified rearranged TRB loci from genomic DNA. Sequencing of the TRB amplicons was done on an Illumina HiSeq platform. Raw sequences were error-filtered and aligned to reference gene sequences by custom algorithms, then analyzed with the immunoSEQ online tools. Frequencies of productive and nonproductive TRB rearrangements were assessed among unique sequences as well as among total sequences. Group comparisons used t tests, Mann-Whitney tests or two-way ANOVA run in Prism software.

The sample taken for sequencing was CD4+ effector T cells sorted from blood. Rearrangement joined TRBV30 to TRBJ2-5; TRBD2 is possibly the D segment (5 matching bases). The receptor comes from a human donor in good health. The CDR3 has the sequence CARGHLQETQYF. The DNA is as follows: TGTGCCCGGGGTCATCTCCAAGAGACCCAGTACTTC. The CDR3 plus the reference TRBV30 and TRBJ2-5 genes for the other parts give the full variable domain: SQTIHQWPATLVQPVGSPLSLECTVEGTSNPNLYWYRQAAGRGLQLLFYSVGIGQISSEVPQNLSASRPQDRQFILSSKKLLLSDSGFYLCARGHLQETQYFGPGTRLLVL.